The clone carrying this T cell receptor (beta chain) was counted between two and nine times. The sample is drawn from a study of T cells in Graves' hyperthyroidism and ophthalmopathy. Stable Graves' hyperthyroidism meant no ophthalmopathy progression within 18 months. Germline V lookup: CDR1 SEHNR, CDR2 FQNEAQ (reference sequence). The CDR3 extends over 11 amino acids. V was clipped by 11 bases and J by 7 bases, with 12 bases between them. The source material, RNA transcripts, was used to amplify TCR beta CDR3 regions. HTBI primers were the set used in a first-round RT-PCR of the TCR CDR3. TCRdb ran MiXCR on the multiplex PCR reads and lists one entry per CDR3 protein. In the table there are roughly 750,000 distinct CDR3 sequences, about 17% of which are singletons.

This receptor was taken from a young man with Graves' hyperthyroidism. Sequencing used blood. The J gene is TRBJ1-3, the V gene TRBV7-9; tentatively, D is TRBD1 (5 bases). CDR3 residues: CAYWGLNTIYF. The CDR3 bases are TGTGCCTACTGGGGGTTGAACACCATATATTTT.